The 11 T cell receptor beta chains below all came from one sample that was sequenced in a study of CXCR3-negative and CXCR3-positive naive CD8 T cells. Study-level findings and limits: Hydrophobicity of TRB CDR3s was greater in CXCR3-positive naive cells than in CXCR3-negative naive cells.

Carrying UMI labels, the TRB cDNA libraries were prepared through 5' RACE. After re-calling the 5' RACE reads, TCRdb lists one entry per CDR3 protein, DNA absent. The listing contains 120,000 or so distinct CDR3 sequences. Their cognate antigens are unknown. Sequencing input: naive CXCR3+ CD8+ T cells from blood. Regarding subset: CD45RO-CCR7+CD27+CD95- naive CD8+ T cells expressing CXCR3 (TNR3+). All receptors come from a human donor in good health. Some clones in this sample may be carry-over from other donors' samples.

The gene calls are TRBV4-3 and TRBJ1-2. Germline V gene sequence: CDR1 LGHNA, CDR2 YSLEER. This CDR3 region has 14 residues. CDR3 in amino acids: CASSQDHANYGYTF.

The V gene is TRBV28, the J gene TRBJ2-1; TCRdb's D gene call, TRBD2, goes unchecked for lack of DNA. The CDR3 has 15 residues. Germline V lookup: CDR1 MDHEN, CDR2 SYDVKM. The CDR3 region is CASSPGLAGANEQFF.

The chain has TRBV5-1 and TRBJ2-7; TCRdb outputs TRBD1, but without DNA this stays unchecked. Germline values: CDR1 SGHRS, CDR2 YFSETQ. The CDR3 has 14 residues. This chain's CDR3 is CASSLGGTAYEQYF. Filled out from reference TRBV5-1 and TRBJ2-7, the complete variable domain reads KAGVTQTPRYLIKTRGQQVTLSCSPISGHRSVSWYQQTPGQGLQFLFEYFSETQRNKGNFPGRFSGRQFSNSRSEMNVSTLELGDSALYLCASSLGGTAYEQYFGPGTRLTVT.

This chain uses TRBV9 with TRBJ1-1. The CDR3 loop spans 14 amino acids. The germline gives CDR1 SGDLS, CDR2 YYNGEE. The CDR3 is CASSAGTMNTEAFF.

CDR3 in amino acids: CSVDTAEDSYEQYF. V and J are TRBV29-1 and TRBJ2-7. Germline V gene sequence: CDR1 SQVTM, CDR2 ANQGSEA. The length of the CDR3 is 14 residues.

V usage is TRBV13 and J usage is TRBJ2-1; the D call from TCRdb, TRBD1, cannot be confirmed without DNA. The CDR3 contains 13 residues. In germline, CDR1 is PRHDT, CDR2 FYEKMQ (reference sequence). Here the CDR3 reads CASSGDVYNEQFF.

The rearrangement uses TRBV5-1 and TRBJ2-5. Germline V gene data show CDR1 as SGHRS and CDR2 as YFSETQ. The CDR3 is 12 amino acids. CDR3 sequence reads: CASSFTAETQYF.

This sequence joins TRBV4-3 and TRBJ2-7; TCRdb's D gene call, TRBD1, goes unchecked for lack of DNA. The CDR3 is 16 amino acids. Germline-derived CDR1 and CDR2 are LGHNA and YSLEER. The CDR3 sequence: CASSQDMTGGSYEQYF.

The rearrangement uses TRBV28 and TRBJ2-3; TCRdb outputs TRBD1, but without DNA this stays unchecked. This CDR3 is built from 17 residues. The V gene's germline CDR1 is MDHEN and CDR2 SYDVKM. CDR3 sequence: CASSSRGAPRGADTQYF.

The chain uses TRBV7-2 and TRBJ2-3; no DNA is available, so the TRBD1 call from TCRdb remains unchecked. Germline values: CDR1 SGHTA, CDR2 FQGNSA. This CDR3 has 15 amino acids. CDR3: CASSLAGGITDTQYF.

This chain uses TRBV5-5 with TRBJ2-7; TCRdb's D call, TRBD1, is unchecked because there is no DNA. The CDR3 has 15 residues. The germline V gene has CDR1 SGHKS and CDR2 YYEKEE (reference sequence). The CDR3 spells CASSPTGQSLYEQYF.